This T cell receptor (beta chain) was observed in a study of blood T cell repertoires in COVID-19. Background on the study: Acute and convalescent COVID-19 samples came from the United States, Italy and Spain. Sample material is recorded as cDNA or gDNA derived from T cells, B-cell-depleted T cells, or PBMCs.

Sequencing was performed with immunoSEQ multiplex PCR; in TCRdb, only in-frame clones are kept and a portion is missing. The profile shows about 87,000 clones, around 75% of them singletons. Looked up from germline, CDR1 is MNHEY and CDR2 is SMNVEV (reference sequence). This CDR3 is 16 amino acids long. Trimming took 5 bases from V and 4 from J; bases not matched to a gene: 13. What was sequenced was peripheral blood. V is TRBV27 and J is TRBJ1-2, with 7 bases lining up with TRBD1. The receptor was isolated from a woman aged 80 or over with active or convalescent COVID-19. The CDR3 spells CASSPFTGARRYGYTF. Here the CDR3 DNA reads TGTGCCAGCAGTCCATTCACAGGGGCACGTCGCTATGGCTACACCTTC.